Below are 26 T cell receptor beta chains sequenced from a single sample in a study of shared clonotypes between healthy human individuals. Only in-frame clones appear in the TCRdb table, and some are missing; sequencing was by immunoSEQ multiplex PCR. The table lists roughly 2.2 million clones, 85% to 95% of them singletons. Source material: naive CD4+ T cells from PBMCs. Subset specified: CD45RA+ positively selected. These receptors all come from a man aged 18 to 29 in good health. Some clones in this sample may be carry-over from other donors' samples.

The CDR3 sequence is CASSPGTAGEETQYF. The CDR3 DNA reads TGTGCCAGCTCACCAGGGACCGCTGGGGAAGAGACCCAGTACTTC. This chain links TRBV18 with TRBJ2-5; tentatively, D is TRBD1 or TRBD2 (5 bases each). The CDR3 runs 15 residues. V dropped 2 bases and J dropped 3 bases, with 13 bases sitting between them. Germline CDR1 KGHSH, CDR2 LQKENI.

This chain links TRBV5-1 with TRBJ1-1; the D is unclear. The CDR3 totals 14 residues. CDR1 is SGHRS, CDR2 YFSETQ, per germline. The V gene lost 1 base and the J gene lost 4 bases, with 11 bases spanning the gap. CDR3 in DNA: TGCGCCAGCAGCTTGCGGGAGTCAGGCACTGAAGCTTTCTTT. Its protein is CASSLRESGTEAFF.

The V call is TRBV5-1, the J call TRBJ2-5, with 10 nucleotides matching TRBD2. In germline, CDR1 is SGHRS, CDR2 YFSETQ. The CDR3 runs to 18 residues. V shed 0 bases and J 5 bases; nucleotides not matched to a gene: 13. The CDR3 loop reads CASSLAPSAAGGGETQYF. The CDR3 region has the DNA TGCGCCAGCAGCTTGGCCCCGTCGGCAGCGGGAGGGGGTGAGACCCAGTACTTC.

The chain uses TRBV7-6 and TRBJ2-1; D is possibly TRBD2 (5 bases). The CDR3 runs to 15 residues. V shed 5 bases and J shed 2 bases, with 13 bases lying between them. Looked up from germline, CDR1 is SGHVS and CDR2 is FNYEAQ. The CDR3 DNA follows: TGTGCCAGCAGCCACCTAGACGGGGCCTACAATGAGCAGTTCTTC. Translation: CASSHLDGAYNEQFF.

The chain uses TRBV6-1 and TRBJ1-2; a weak D match, TRBD1 (5 bases). The V end was cut by 6 bases, the J end by 4 bases, with 12 bases between. There are 13 residues in the CDR3. Germline-derived CDR1 and CDR2 are MNHNS and SASEGT. The CDR3 nucleotides read TGTGCCAGCAGCCCACGGGACCTCTATGGCTACACCTTC. Its translation: CASSPRDLYGYTF.

This clone was counted between two and nine times. The chain combines TRBV2 with TRBJ1-5; no clear D. Germline V gene lookup returns CDR1 SNHLY and CDR2 FYNNEI. This CDR3 is 12 amino acids long. V gave up 10 bases and J gave up 1 base, with 8 bases separating them. CDR3 loop: CATQTSNQPQHF. The CDR3 bases are TGTGCCACGCAGACGAGCAATCAGCCCCAGCATTTT.

The V gene is TRBV6-5, the J gene TRBJ2-6, with D unclear. Per the germline V gene, CDR1 is MNHEY and CDR2 is SVGAGI. The CDR3 has 15 residues. Trimming left V 2 bases short and J 0 bases short, with 5 bases between. CDR3 region: CASSYGPSGANVLTF. In DNA form, the CDR3 reads TGTGCCAGCAGTTACGGCCCCTCTGGGGCCAACGTCCTGACTTTC.

The J gene is TRBJ2-1, the V gene TRBV5-1; D is possibly TRBD1 (5 bases). Trimming removed 6 bases at V and 5 bases at J, with 12 bases between. The CDR3 length is 13 residues. Germline CDR1 SGHRS, CDR2 YFSETQ. CDR3 in amino acids: CASIAQVNNEQFF. The CDR3 DNA follows: TGCGCCAGCATTGCACAGGTGAACAATGAGCAGTTCTTC.

This clone has only a few counts. The chain combines TRBV7-2 with TRBJ1-1; unclear D gene. The CDR3 is 13 amino acids. Germline lookup yields CDR1 SGHTA and CDR2 FQGNSA. The ends were cut back, 5 bases at V and 3 bases at J, with 10 bases in the middle. CDR3 loop: CASSPGPYTEAFF. CDR3 bases: TGTGCCAGCAGCCCTGGGCCCTACACTGAAGCTTTCTTT.

This clone was counted once. The CDR3 bases are TGTGCCAGCAGCTTTGTCAAGTGGGGGTTTCAGCCCCAGCATTTT. Protein: CASSFVKWGFQPQHF. J is TRBJ1-5 and V is TRBV5-8, with a tentative D call TRBD1 (5 bases). Germline lookup yields CDR1 SGHTS and CDR2 YDEGEE. The CDR3 sequence is 15 residues long. Trimming cost V 2 bases and J 6 bases, with 15 bases left between them. The full variable domain, with the rest looked up from reference TRBV5-8 and TRBJ1-5, is EAGVTQSPTHLIKTRGQQATLRCSPISGHTSVYWYQQALGLGLQFLLWYDEGEERNRGNFPPRFSGRQFPNYSSELNVNALELEDSALYLCASSFVKWGFQPQHFGDGTRLSIL.

This chain joins TRBV27 and TRBJ2-3; TRBD2 matches at 8 bases. Germline CDR1 reads MNHEY; CDR2 reads SMNVEV (reference sequence). The V segment lost 10 bases and the J segment 1 base; nucleotides outside the gene matches: 7. The CDR3 length is 14 residues. This chain's CDR3 is CATKRERRTDTQYF. In DNA, the CDR3 is TGTGCCACCAAGCGGGAGAGACGCACAGATACGCAGTATTTT.

This clone was observed once. V gene TRBV29-1 combines with J gene TRBJ1-4; no firm D call. CDR3 size: 14 residues. Germline CDR1 SQVTM, CDR2 ANQGSEA. Trimming left V 3 bases short and J 4 bases short, with 12 bases between. This CDR3 is CSVDEDLGNEKLFF. CDR3 DNA sequence: TGCAGCGTTGATGAGGACCTCGGTAATGAAAAACTGTTTTTT.

This rearrangement joins TRBV6-6 to TRBJ1-1, with D tentatively TRBD1 (5 bases). CDR3 length: 12 residues. Trimming pared 6 bases from V and 10 bases from J, leaving 15 bases between. Germline V gene lookup returns CDR1 MNHNY and CDR2 SVGAGI (reference sequence). In DNA form, the CDR3 reads TGTGCCAGCAGCCACAATACCCAGGGAGCTTTCTTT. Translating gives CASSHNTQGAFF.

The CDR3 DNA is TGTGCCAGCAGCTTAGACAGGGTACCAGATACGCAGTATTTT. Its protein is CASSLDRVPDTQYF. V gene TRBV11-2 combines with J gene TRBJ2-3; D is perhaps TRBD1 (5 bases). V was clipped by 0 bases and J by 4 bases, with 8 bases between them. CDR1 SGHAT and CDR2 FQNNGV come from the germline V gene. The CDR3 runs 14 residues.

This clone occurred a few times. V is TRBV18 and J is TRBJ1-1, with a tentative D call TRBD1 (6 bases). Looked up from germline, CDR1 is KGHSH and CDR2 is LQKENI. With 2 bases removed from V and 5 bases from J, the gap between germline ends came to 12 bases. The CDR3 is 14 amino acids. The CDR3 DNA is TGTGCCAGCTCACCAGGGGGCTTGCGGACTGAAGCTTTCTTT. It codes for CASSPGGLRTEAFF.

The chain links TRBV7-2 to TRBJ2-5; TRBD2 aligns across 8 bases. This CDR3 is built from 14 residues. V lost 7 bases, J lost 5 bases, and 9 bases stayed unmatched. Germline loops: CDR1 SGHTA, CDR2 FQGNSA. CDR3 bases: TGTGCCAGCACCTTTCCGGGGGGGCGCGAGACCCAGTACTTC. This translates into CASTFPGGRETQYF.

The genes are TRBV6-4 and TRBJ1-1, with D possibly matching TRBD1 (6 bases). V dropped 4 bases and J dropped 4 bases, with 10 bases sitting between them. This CDR3 comprises 13 residues. Germline assignment: CDR1 MRHNA and CDR2 SNTAGT. The chain's CDR3 is CASSATGTTEAFF. The CDR3 DNA follows: TGTGCCAGCAGTGCAACAGGGACCACTGAAGCTTTCTTT.

The genes are TRBV9 and TRBJ2-1; D may be TRBD2 (6 bases). The CDR3 has 14 residues. The germline V gene has CDR1 SGDLS and CDR2 YYNGEE. V was cut by 0 bases and J by 8 bases, with 12 bases left in between. CDR3 sequence: CASSVGPGVDEQFF. The CDR3 DNA reads TGTGCCAGCAGCGTAGGCCCGGGGGTCGATGAGCAGTTCTTC. Supplemented by reference TRBV9 and TRBJ2-1, the full variable domain reads DSGVTQTPKHLITATGQRVTLRCSPRSGDLSVYWYQQSLDQGLQFLIQYYNGEERAKGNILERFSAQQFPDLHSELNLSSLELGDSALYFCASSVGPGVDEQFFGPGTRLTVL.

The chain recombines TRBV5-1 with TRBJ2-3; 9 bases fit TRBD2. Germline trimming cut 6 bases from V and 4 bases from J; bases unmatched to any gene: 12. Germline V lookup: CDR1 SGHRS, CDR2 YFSETQ. The CDR3 is made up of 16 amino acids. The CDR3 sequence is CASNRGREGHADTQYF. The CDR3 nucleotides read TGCGCCAGCAACCGGGGGCGGGAGGGCCACGCAGATACGCAGTATTTT. The complete variable domain, with remaining parts taken from reference TRBV5-1 and TRBJ2-3, reads KAGVTQTPRYLIKTRGQQVTLSCSPISGHRSVSWYQQTPGQGLQFLFEYFSETQRNKGNFPGRFSGRQFSNSRSEMNVSTLELGDSALYLCASNRGREGHADTQYFGPGTRLTVL.

The V call is TRBV6-4, the J call TRBJ1-2; D unresolved. This CDR3 has 14 amino acids. V lost 4 bases to trimming and J lost 1 base, with 10 bases between them. CDR1 and CDR2 from the germline V gene are MRHNA and SNTAGT. CDR3 nucleotide sequence: TGTGCCAGCAGTGGGAGTGGGGATAACTATGGCTACACCTTC. This gives the protein CASSGSGDNYGYTF.

The chain carries TRBV11-3 and TRBJ2-1; the match to TRBD2 covers 10 bases. The CDR3 consists of 17 residues. After removal of 5 bases from V and 7 bases from J, the junction contained 14 bases not matched to a gene. Germline loops: CDR1 SGHNT, CDR2 YENEEA. The CDR3 loop is CASSLPPGLAGVNEQFF. The CDR3 DNA is TGTGCCAGCAGCCTGCCTCCAGGGCTAGCGGGAGTAAATGAGCAGTTCTTC.

This chain uses TRBV7-2 with TRBJ2-2, with D possibly being TRBD1 (6 bases). This CDR3 comprises 19 residues. V lost 5 bases, J lost 2 bases, and 24 bases lay in between. CDR1 is SGHTA, CDR2 FQGNSA, per germline. The DNA of the CDR3 is TGTGCCAGCAGCCCCGACGCCGACCCCGGGACATCAAACACCGGGGAGCTGTTTTTT. Translated: CASSPDADPGTSNTGELFF.

CDR3 bases: TGTGCCAGCTCACAGACAGTGACTAATGAAAAACTGTTTTTT. The encoded protein is CASSQTVTNEKLFF. This chain uses TRBV18 with TRBJ1-4, with D perhaps TRBD1 (5 bases). This CDR3 contains 14 residues. Per the germline V gene, CDR1 is KGHSH and CDR2 is LQKENI. The V end lost 4 bases, the J end lost 2 bases, and 8 bases lay between the germline ends.

The chain is built from TRBV12-5 and TRBJ2-1; TRBD1 agrees at 7 bases. The junction had 9 bases not matched to a gene; V was cut back by 6 bases and J by 7 bases. From germline, CDR1 is LGHNT and CDR2 FRNRAP. The CDR3 length is 14 residues. The DNA of the CDR3 is TGTGCTAGTGGACGCACAAACAGGGGTAATGAGCAGTTCTTC. This encodes CASGRTNRGNEQFF.

The chain joins TRBV29-1 to TRBJ2-1; D remains ambiguous. V lost 6 bases and J 5 bases, leaving 14 bases between the germline ends. The CDR3 is 13 amino acids. CDR1 and CDR2 from the germline V gene are SQVTM and ANQGSEA. The CDR3 here is CSVIGMGNNEQFF. The CDR3 bases are TGCAGCGTAATAGGGATGGGGAACAATGAGCAGTTCTTC.

A remark on this clone: Other DNA sequences in the same sample also yield this CDR3. The chain recombines TRBV20-1 with TRBJ2-1; the D gene could be TRBD1 or TRBD2 (5 bases each). The CDR3 contains 11 residues. Trimming stripped 3 bases from V and 8 bases from J, with 8 bases between. CDR1 and CDR2 from the germline V gene are DFQATT and SNEGSKA (reference sequence). The CDR3 bases are TGCAGTGCTAGGGGGGTTGATGAGCAGTTCTTC. As protein: CSARGVDEQFF.